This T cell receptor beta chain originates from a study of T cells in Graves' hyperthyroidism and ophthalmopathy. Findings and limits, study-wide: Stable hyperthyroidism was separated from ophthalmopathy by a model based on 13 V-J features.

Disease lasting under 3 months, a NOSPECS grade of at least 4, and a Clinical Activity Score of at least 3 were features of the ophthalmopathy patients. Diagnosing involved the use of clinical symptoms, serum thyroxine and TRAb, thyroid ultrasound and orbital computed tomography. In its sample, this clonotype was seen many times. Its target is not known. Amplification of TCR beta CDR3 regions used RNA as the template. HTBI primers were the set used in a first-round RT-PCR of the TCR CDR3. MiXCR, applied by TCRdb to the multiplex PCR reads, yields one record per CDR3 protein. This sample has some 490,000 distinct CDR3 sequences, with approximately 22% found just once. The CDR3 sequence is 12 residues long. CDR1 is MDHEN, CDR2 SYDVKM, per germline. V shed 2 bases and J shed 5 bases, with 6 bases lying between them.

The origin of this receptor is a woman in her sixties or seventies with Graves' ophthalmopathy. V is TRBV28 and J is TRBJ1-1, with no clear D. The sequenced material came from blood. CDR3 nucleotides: TGTGCCAGCAGTTTAGGTTCGACTGAAGCTTTCTTT. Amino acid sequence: CASSLGSTEAFF. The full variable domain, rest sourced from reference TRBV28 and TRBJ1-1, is DVKVTQSSRYLVKRTGEKVFLECVQDMDHENMFWYRQDPGLGLRLIYFSYDVKMKEKGDIPEGYSVSREKKERFSLILESASTNQTSMYLCASSLGSTEAFFGQGTRLTVV.